These T cell receptor beta chains were read from a single sample in a study of cytomegalovirus exposure and HLA in healthy donors. Sequencing used immunoSEQ multiplex PCR; TCRdb keeps in-frame clones, though not all of them. Of more than 150,000 clones in the sample, around 80% were seen once. The sample was PBMCs. The source is a man between 18 and 29 years old in good health and CMV-seronegative. Each CDR3 is given with its conserved first and last residue. D genes are given only for firm matches. Expanded clones are given a class, and other clones once, few, many or no size at all.

-	TRBJ2-6	TRBV6-1	-	CASSESLSGANVLTF	TGTGCCAGCAGTGAATCTCTCTCTGGGGCCAACGTCCTGACTTTC
TRBD1	TRBJ2-6	TRBV6-6	-	CASRRQGESGANVLTF	TGTGCCAGCAGACGACAGGGAGAGTCTGGGGCCAACGTCCTGACTTTC
-	TRBJ1-5	TRBV5-6	-	CASSFAQGGQPQHF	TGTGCCAGCAGCTTTGCCCAGGGAGGTCAGCCCCAGCATTTT
-	TRBJ2-2	TRBV6-4	-	CASSDSYITGELFF	TGTGCCAGCAGTGACTCTTATATTACCGGGGAGCTGTTTTTT
TRBD1	TRBJ2-7	TRBV27	-	CASSLPRQGGGEQYF	TGTGCCAGCAGTTTGCCGCGACAGGGTGGGGGCGAGCAGTACTTC
TRBD1	TRBJ1-4	TRBV4-2	-	CASSQAQGATNEKLFF	TGTGCCAGCAGCCAAGCCCAGGGGGCAACTAATGAAAAACTGTTTTTT
TRBD2	TRBJ2-7	TRBV7-9	once	CASSLGLAGAGEQYF	TGTGCCAGCAGCTTAGGACTAGCGGGAGCGGGCGAGCAGTACTTC
-	TRBJ2-5	TRBV5-1	few	CASSLGADSRGETQYF	TGCGCCAGCAGCTTGGGGGCGGACTCACGGGGAGAGACCCAGTACTTC
-	TRBJ2-2	TRBV5-1	-	CASSSSGTLGELFF	TGCGCCAGCAGCTCGTCCGGGACACTCGGGGAGCTGTTTTTT
-	TRBJ2-1	TRBV11-2	-	CASIGLASSYNEQFF	TGTGCCAGCATAGGCTTAGCGAGCTCCTACAATGAGCAGTTCTTC
-	TRBJ2-7	TRBV4-2	-	CASSRAWGAGYEQYF	TGTGCCAGCAGCCGGGCATGGGGCGCCGGCTACGAGCAGTACTTC
-	TRBJ1-6	TRBV30	-	CAWSVAGWDSPLHF	TGTGCCTGGAGTGTAGCAGGTTGGGATTCACCCCTCCACTTT
-	TRBJ1-4	TRBV9	-	CASSVGLQGNEKLFF	TGTGCCAGCAGCGTAGGATTACAGGGAAATGAAAAACTGTTTTTT
-	TRBJ1-6	TRBV6-5	-	CASSYSRVGDSPLHF	TGTGCCAGCAGTTACTCTCGGGTAGGGGATTCACCCCTCCACTTT
-	TRBJ1-1	TRBV27	-	CASSSLGDTEAFF	TGTGCCAGCAGTTCTCTAGGGGACACTGAAGCTTTCTTT
-	TRBJ2-3	TRBV5-4	-	CASSSSRKGRYTDTQYF	TGTGCCAGCAGCTCCTCGAGAAAGGGGCGATACACAGATACGCAGTATTTT
TRBD2	TRBJ2-7	TRBV30	-	CAWSDQLTSGDYEQYF	TGTGCCTGGAGTGATCAGTTGACTAGCGGGGACTACGAGCAGTACTTC
-	TRBJ2-1	TRBV7-2	-	CASSLMPRDLIF	TGTGCCAGCAGCTTAATGCCCAGGGATCTGATCTTC
TRBD1	TRBJ2-7	TRBV10-1	-	CASSEADRVSYEQYF	TGCGCCAGCAGTGAAGCGGACAGGGTTTCCTACGAGCAGTACTTC
TRBD2	TRBJ2-3	TRBV7-9	once	CASSRTSGSHTDTQYF	TGTGCCAGCAGCCGGACTAGCGGGAGCCACACAGATACGCAGTATTTT
TRBD2	TRBJ2-2	TRBV9	-	CASSVGGLATGELFF	TGTGCCAGCAGCGTAGGGGGACTAGCGACCGGGGAGCTGTTTTTT
TRBD2	TRBJ2-3	TRBV29-1	-	CSVLGLGIADTQYF	TGCAGCGTCCTGGGACTAGGAATCGCAGATACGCAGTATTTT
TRBD1	TRBJ2-7	TRBV27	-	CASSFIGTGAYEQYF	TGTGCCAGCAGTTTTATCGGGACAGGGGCCTACGAGCAGTACTTC
TRBD1	TRBJ2-7	TRBV19	-	CAISPGTGEEQYF	TGTGCCATCTCACCCGGGACAGGGGAAGAGCAGTACTTC
TRBD1	TRBJ1-4	TRBV4-1	once	CAGSQWGTENEKLFF	TGCGCCGGCAGCCAATGGGGGACAGAGAATGAAAAACTGTTTTTT
-	TRBJ2-3	TRBV6-5	-	CASSYRQKSDTQYF	TGTGCCAGCAGTTACCGCCAGAAATCAGATACGCAGTATTTT
TRBD2	TRBJ2-7	TRBV10-2	-	CASTLFGGLAVYEQYF	TGCGCCAGCACCTTATTCGGTGGGCTAGCGGTCTACGAGCAGTACTTC
-	TRBJ1-5	TRBV6-6	-	CASSSTGVNQPQHF	TGTGCCAGCAGTTCCACCGGGGTCAATCAGCCCCAGCATTTT
TRBD1	TRBJ2-2	TRBV7-3	-	CASSLAGGLTGELFF	TGTGCCAGCAGCTTAGCAGGGGGCCTCACCGGGGAGCTGTTTTTT
TRBD2	TRBJ2-3	TRBV5-6	-	CASSRLAGTDTQYF	TGTGCCAGCAGCCGACTAGCGGGCACAGATACGCAGTATTTT
TRBD2	TRBJ2-3	TRBV7-8	-	CASSLRTSGGDTQYF	TGTGCCAGCAGCCTCCGGACTAGCGGGGGAGATACGCAGTATTTT
TRBD2	TRBJ2-5	TRBV5-4	-	CASSLLGGGGGPVGETQYF	TGTGCCAGCAGCCTGCTTGGTGGCGGGGGGGGCCCGGTCGGGGAGACCCAGTACTTC
-	TRBJ2-1	TRBV4-3	-	CASSQDVWRESSYNEQFF	TGCGCCAGCAGCCAAGATGTATGGCGGGAAAGCTCCTACAATGAGCAGTTCTTC
TRBD2	TRBJ2-3	TRBV9	-	CASSAVGLGLAGSTDTQYF	TGTGCCAGCAGCGCTGTGGGTCTGGGACTAGCGGGGTCCACAGATACGCAGTATTTT
TRBD1	TRBJ1-6	TRBV15	-	CATSSYLGQGASPLHF	TGTGCCACCAGCAGCTACCTGGGACAGGGGGCGTCACCCCTCCACTTT
TRBD1	TRBJ1-1	TRBV2	-	CASGDRDYTEAFF	TGTGCCAGCGGGGACAGGGACTACACTGAAGCTTTCTTT
-	TRBJ2-3	TRBV12-5	-	CASGPRSAEDTQYF	TGTGCTAGTGGTCCTCGTTCGGCGGAAGATACGCAGTATTTT
-	TRBJ2-2	TRBV9	-	CASSVVEAGNTGELFF	TGTGCCAGCAGCGTAGTGGAGGCAGGGAACACCGGGGAGCTGTTTTTT